The clone carrying this T cell receptor (beta chain) was recorded a few times. Its antigen is as yet unknown. Sample barcodes and UMIs were carried by the TCR alpha and TCR beta cDNA libraries that 5'RACE generated with constant-segment primers. TCRdb processed the 5' RACE reads anew with MiXCR; each CDR3 protein has one entry. The sample has approximately 560,000 distinct CDR3 sequences, about 18% seen once. The sample comes from a study of T-cell memory formation after mild COVID-19. The CDR3 is 16 amino acids. V shed 0 bases, J shed 3 bases, and the junction held 4 bases outside the gene matches. Germline lookup yields CDR1 SGHRS and CDR2 YFSETQ. Study results and limitations: Some SARS-CoV-2-responding clones were already detected in memory before infection.

This clonotype was obtained from an adult woman who had mild COVID-19 (a few samples of this study predate the infection). Cell type and time point are not known. Material: PBMCs or a T cell subset sorted from them (not recorded which). The chain recombines TRBV5-1 with TRBJ1-4, with 8 bases lining up with TRBD1. The CDR3 sequence is CASSLGQGASNEKLFF. CDR3 coding DNA: TGCGCCAGCAGCTTGGGTCAGGGGGCGTCTAATGAAAAACTGTTTTTT.